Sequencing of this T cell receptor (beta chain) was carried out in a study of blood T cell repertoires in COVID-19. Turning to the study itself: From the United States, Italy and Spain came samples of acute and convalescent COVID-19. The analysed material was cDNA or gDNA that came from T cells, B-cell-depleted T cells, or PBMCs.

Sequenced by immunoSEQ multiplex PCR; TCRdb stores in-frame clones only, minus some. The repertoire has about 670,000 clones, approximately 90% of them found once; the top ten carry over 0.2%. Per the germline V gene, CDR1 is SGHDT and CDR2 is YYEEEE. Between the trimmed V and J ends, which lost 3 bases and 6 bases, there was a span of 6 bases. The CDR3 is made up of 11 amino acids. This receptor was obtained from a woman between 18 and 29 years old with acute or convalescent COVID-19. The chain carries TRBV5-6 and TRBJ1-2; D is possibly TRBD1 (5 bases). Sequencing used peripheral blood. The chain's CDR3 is CASSWGHGYTF. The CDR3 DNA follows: TGTGCCAGCAGCTGGGGCCATGGCTACACCTTC.